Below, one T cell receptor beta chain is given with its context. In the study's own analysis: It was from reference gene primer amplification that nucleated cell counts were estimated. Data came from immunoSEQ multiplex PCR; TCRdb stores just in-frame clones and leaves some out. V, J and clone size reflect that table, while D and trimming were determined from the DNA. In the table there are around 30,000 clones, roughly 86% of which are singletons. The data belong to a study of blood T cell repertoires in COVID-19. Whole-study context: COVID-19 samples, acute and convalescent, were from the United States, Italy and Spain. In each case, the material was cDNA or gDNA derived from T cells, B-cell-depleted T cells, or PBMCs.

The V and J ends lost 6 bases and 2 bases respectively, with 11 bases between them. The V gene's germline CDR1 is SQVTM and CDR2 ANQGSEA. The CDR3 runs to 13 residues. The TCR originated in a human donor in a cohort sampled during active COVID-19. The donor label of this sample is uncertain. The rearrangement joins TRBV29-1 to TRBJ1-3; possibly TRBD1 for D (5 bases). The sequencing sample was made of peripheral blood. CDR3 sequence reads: CSVSDSTGNTIYF. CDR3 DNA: TGCAGCGTCTCCGACAGTACTGGAAACACCATATATTTT.